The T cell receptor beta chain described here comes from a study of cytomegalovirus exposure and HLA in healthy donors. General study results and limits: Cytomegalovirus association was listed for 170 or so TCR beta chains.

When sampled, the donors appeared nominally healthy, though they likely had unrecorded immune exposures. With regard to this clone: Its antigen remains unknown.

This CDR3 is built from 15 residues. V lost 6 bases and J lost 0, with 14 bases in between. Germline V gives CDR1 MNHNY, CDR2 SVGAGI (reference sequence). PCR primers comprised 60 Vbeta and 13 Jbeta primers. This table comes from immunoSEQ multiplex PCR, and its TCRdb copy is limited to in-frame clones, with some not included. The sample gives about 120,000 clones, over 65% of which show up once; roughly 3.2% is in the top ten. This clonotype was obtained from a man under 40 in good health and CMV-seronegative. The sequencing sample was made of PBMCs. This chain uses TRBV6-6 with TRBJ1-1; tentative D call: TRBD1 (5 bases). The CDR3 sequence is CASSRRQSMNTEAFF. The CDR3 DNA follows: TGTGCCAGCAGCCGTCGACAGTCGATGAACACTGAAGCTTTCTTT.